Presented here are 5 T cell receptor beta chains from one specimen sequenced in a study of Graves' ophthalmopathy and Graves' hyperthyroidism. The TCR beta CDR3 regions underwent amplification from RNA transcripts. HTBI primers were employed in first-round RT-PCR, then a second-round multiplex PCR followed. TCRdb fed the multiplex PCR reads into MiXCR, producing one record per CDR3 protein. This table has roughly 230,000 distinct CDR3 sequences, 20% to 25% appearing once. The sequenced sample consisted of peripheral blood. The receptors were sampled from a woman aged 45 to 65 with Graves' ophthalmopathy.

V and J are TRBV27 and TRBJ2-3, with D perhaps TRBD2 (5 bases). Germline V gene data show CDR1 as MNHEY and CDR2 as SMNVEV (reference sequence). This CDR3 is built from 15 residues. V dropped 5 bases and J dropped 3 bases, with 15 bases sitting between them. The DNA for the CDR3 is TGTGCCAGCAGTCCCTCCGGACTGGAAACAGATACGCAGTATTTT. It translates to CASSPSGLETDTQYF.

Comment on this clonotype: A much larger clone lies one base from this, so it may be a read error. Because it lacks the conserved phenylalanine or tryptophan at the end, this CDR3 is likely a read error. The CDR3 DNA follows: TGTGCCATCAGTGACGGGACGGGTGGAAACACCATATATGTT. It yields the protein CAISDGTGGNTIYV. This rearrangement joins TRBV10-3 to TRBJ1-3; a weak D match, TRBD1 (5 bases). The germline V gene encodes CDR1 ENHRY and CDR2 SYGVKD. This CDR3 region has 14 residues. Trimming removed 3 bases at V and 3 bases at J, with 9 bases between.

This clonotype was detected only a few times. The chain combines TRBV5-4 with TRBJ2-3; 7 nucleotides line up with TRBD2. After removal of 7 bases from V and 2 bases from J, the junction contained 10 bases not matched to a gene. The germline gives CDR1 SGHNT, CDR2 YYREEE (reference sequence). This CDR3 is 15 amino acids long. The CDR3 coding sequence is TGTGCCAGCGGATCGGGGGGAGAGGTCACAGATACGCAGTATTTT. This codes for CASGSGGEVTDTQYF.

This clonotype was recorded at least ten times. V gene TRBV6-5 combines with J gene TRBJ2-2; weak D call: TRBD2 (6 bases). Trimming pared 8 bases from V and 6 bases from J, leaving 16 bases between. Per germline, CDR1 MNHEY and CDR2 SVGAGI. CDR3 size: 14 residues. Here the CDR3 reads CASGPGVVAGELFF. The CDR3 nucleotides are TGTGCCAGCGGCCCGGGAGTGGTCGCCGGGGAGCTGTTTTTT.

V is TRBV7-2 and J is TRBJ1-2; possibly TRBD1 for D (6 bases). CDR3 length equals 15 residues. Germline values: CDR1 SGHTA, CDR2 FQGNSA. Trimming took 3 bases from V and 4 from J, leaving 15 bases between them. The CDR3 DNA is TGTGCCAGCAGCTTGGGGAAGACAGGATCCTATGGCTACACCTTC. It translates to CASSLGKTGSYGYTF. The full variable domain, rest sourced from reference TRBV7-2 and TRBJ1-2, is GAGVSQSPSNKVTEKGKDVELRCDPISGHTALYWYRQSLGQGLEFLIYFQGNSAPDKSGLPSDRFSAERTGGSVSTLTIQRTQQEDSAVYLCASSLGKTGSYGYTFGSGTRLTVV.